This passage covers 15 T cell receptor beta chains from one sample sequenced in a study of CD4 T cells in relation to SARS-CoV-2 and coronaviruses (dated by TCRdb to the early 2020s). The library was prepared using the immunoSEQ multiplex PCR assay. TCRdb obtained this table from immuneACCESS and retained in-frame rearrangements with V and J assigned. These tables miss some clones; where compared with another copy, unresolved V genes account for less than half of the shortfall, and the remainder is unexplained. This sample lists about 59,000 clones; about nine tenths were detected once. Jointly, the top ten make up about 1.3% of the sample. CD4+ T cells from unexposed donors were collected before the COVID-19 pandemic (2011-2018). The sample consisted of memory CD4+ T cells from PBMCs. The cell subset or site label corresponds to: memory (non-naive) CD4+ T cells. Every receptor here comes from a human donor in good health.

The V call is TRBV7-3, the J call TRBJ1-1; D is unclear. This CDR3 region has 16 residues. Germline loops: CDR1 SGHTA, CDR2 FQGTGA. Trimming took off 1 base at V and 1 base at J, with 13 bases between the two ends. In nucleotides, the CDR3 is TGTGCCAGCAGCTTAAAAGCCCGGGCTCCGAACACTGAAGCTTTCTTT. Translating it yields CASSLKARAPNTEAFF.

This clone was picked up a small number of times. Other DNA sequences in this specimen translate into the identical CDR3. The chain is built from TRBV5-1 and TRBJ2-2, with TRBD1 matching 7 bases. The CDR3 runs to 15 residues. Germline values: CDR1 SGHRS, CDR2 YFSETQ. V shed 7 bases, J shed 0 bases, and the junction held 6 bases outside the gene matches. The CDR3 is CASAWTGANTGELFF. The CDR3 DNA follows: TGCGCCAGCGCGTGGACAGGCGCGAACACCGGGGAGCTGTTTTTT.

The chain carries TRBV18 and TRBJ1-1; D ambiguous. V gave up 6 bases and J gave up 5 bases, with 19 bases separating them. From germline, CDR1 is KGHSH and CDR2 LQKENI. The CDR3 totals 15 residues. The CDR3 here is CASSVLTSEDTEAFF. The CDR3 DNA follows: TGTGCCAGCTCCGTCCTGACCAGCGAAGATACTGAAGCTTTCTTT.

V usage is TRBV30 and J usage is TRBJ1-6; tentatively, D is TRBD1 (5 bases). Trimming shortened V by 7 bases and J by 6 bases, and 19 bases separated the two germline ends. From germline, CDR1 is GTSNPN and CDR2 SVGIG (reference sequence). The length of the CDR3 is 15 residues. CDR3 residues: CASGEETLGNSPLHF. The CDR3 region has the DNA TGTGCCTCGGGGGAAGAAACTCTCGGTAATTCACCCCTCCACTTT. Combining the CDR3 with reference TRBV30 and TRBJ1-6 gives the whole variable domain SQTIHQWPATLVQPVGSPLSLECTVEGTSNPNLYWYRQAAGRGLQLLFYSVGIGQISSEVPQNLSASRPQDRQFILSSKKLLLSDSGFYLCASGEETLGNSPLHFGNGTRLTVT.

The V and J genes are TRBV6-1 and TRBJ2-2; D might be TRBD2 (5 bases). The V gene's germline CDR1 is MNHNS and CDR2 SASEGT. Trimming took off 0 bases at V and 5 bases at J, with 10 bases between the two ends. The CDR3 is 15 amino acids. DNA for the CDR3: TGTGCCAGCAGTGAAGCGGGAGTTGGGACCGGGGAGCTGTTTTTT. Protein: CASSEAGVGTGELFF.

About this clone itself: In this CDR3 the conserved last residue, phenylalanine or tryptophan, is missing, so a read error is likely. Because the CDR3's place on the DNA is in doubt, the DNA is left out and the CDR3 is given as listed by TCRdb. The chain combines TRBV14 with TRBJ2-7; the D segment call TRBD2 is taken from the table without a DNA check. A total of 10 residues make up the CDR3, ends included. From germline, CDR1 is SGHDN and CDR2 FVKESK. The CDR3 reads CASSLPSGRA.

This chain links TRBV11-2 with TRBJ1-2, with D maybe TRBD1 (6 bases). The CDR3 has 13 residues. CDR1 is SGHAT, CDR2 FQNNGV, per germline. The V and J ends lost 5 bases and 6 bases respectively, with 13 bases between them. CDR3 sequence (DNA): TGTGCCAGCAGCAACCGGGACATGGATGGCTACACCTTC. Protein: CASSNRDMDGYTF.

V usage is TRBV7-8 and J usage is TRBJ1-3; a possible D gene is TRBD1 (5 bases). This CDR3 is 18 amino acids long. The germline V and J ends were trimmed by 1 base and 0 bases, with 16 bases remaining between them. Germline CDR1 SGHVS, CDR2 FQNEAQ. CDR3 in amino acids: CASSLDPKGSSSGNTIYF. CDR3 in DNA: TGTGCCAGCAGCTTAGACCCGAAGGGGTCCAGCTCTGGAAACACCATATATTTT.

This clone occurred once. The chain links TRBV28 to TRBJ2-7; D perhaps matches TRBD2 (7 bases). CDR3 length equals 17 residues. Germline V gene lookup returns CDR1 MDHEN and CDR2 SYDVKM. Trimming cost V 5 bases and J 5 bases, with 25 bases left between them. The CDR3 region is CASSPPLGGGGVNEQYF. For the CDR3, the DNA is TGTGCCAGCAGTCCCCCCCTAGGGGGAGGGGGAGTAAACGAGCAGTACTTC. Together with reference TRBV28 and TRBJ2-7, the CDR3 gives the full variable domain: DVKVTQSSRYLVKRTGEKVFLECVQDMDHENMFWYRQDPGLGLRLIYFSYDVKMKEKGDIPEGYSVSREKKERFSLILESASTNQTSMYLCASSPPLGGGGVNEQYFGPGTRLTVT.

The V call is TRBV6-5, the J call TRBJ2-7, with D tentatively TRBD1 or TRBD2 (5 bases each). Germline CDR1 and CDR2: MNHEY and SVGAGI. With 5 bases removed from V and 6 bases from J, the gap between germline ends came to 14 bases. The CDR3 runs 13 residues. For the CDR3, the DNA is TGTGCCAGCAGTAGGGGACCAAGGTTCGAGCAGTACTTC. Translated, it gives CASSRGPRFEQYF.

The chain has TRBV24-1 and TRBJ1-6, with 9 positions matching TRBD1. After removal of 7 bases from V and 10 bases from J, the junction contained 7 bases not matched to a gene. CDR3 size: 14 residues. The germline V gene has CDR1 KGHDR and CDR2 SFDVKD. The CDR3 DNA reads TGTGCCACCAGAGGGACAGGGAATGAGTCACCCCTCCACTTT. Protein: CATRGTGNESPLHF.

The chain uses TRBV28 and TRBJ1-2; D is uncertain. There are 12 residues in the CDR3. Trimming stripped 4 bases from V and 3 bases from J, with 6 bases between. Germline V gene sequence: CDR1 MDHEN, CDR2 SYDVKM. CDR3 DNA sequence: TGTGCCAGCAGTTCCGGATACTATGGCTACACCTTC. This sequence encodes CASSSGYYGYTF.

The rearrangement joins TRBV7-3 to TRBJ2-2, with a weak D call TRBD1 (5 bases). The CDR3 totals 17 residues. From germline, CDR1 is SGHTA and CDR2 FQGTGA. Trimming removed 5 bases at V and 3 bases at J, with 19 bases between. CDR3 in amino acids: CASSPRGQGGDTGELFF. Written as DNA, the CDR3 is TGTGCCAGCAGCCCAAGGGGCCAGGGCGGTGACACCGGGGAGCTGTTTTTT. Complete variable domain (other parts from reference TRBV7-3 and TRBJ2-2): GAGVSQTPSNKVTEKGKYVELRCDPISGHTALYWYRQSLGQGPEFLIYFQGTGAADDSGLPNDRFFAVRPEGSVSTLKIQRTERGDSAVYLCASSPRGQGGDTGELFFGEGSRLTVL.

The chain joins TRBV5-1 to TRBJ2-3; 8 nucleotides match TRBD1. CDR3 length: 17 amino acids. The V segment lost 2 bases and the J segment 4 bases; nucleotides outside the gene matches: 12. Germline assignment: CDR1 SGHRS and CDR2 YFSETQ. CDR3: CASSLRSGGNRADTQYF. DNA for the CDR3: TGCGCCAGCAGCTTAAGGTCAGGGGGCAACCGAGCAGATACGCAGTATTTT.

The CDR3 DNA is TGCGCCAGCAGCCAAGAGACTAGCGGGAGGGCCTCGGTTGAGCAGTTCTTC. As protein: CASSQETSGRASVEQFF. This chain uses TRBV4-1 with TRBJ2-1; 14 nucleotides align to TRBD2. The CDR3 has 17 residues. V lost 0 bases and J lost 9; bases outside the gene matches: 7. Germline V gives CDR1 MGHRA, CDR2 YSYEKL.